Included here is one T cell receptor (beta chain) sequence, with context. This record belongs to a study of Tregs in tolerant kidney transplant recipients. Repertoires were generated with immunoSEQ multiplex PCR, while TCRdb's copy carries only in-frame clones and drops some. This sample yields fewer than 100,000 clones, of which 85% to 95% are seen a single time; approximately 0.37% belongs to the top ten. This clonotype was obtained from a human donor who received a combined kidney and bone marrow transplant. Specimen: Tregs from blood, collected before the transplant.

The CDR3 here is CASSLIGEGQPQHF. The CDR3 bases are TGTGCCAGCAGTTTAATAGGGGAAGGGCAGCCCCAGCATTTT. This chain joins TRBV28 and TRBJ1-5; tentatively, D is TRBD1 (5 bases). V lost 2 bases and J 7 bases, leaving 12 bases between the germline ends. Germline values: CDR1 MDHEN, CDR2 SYDVKM. This CDR3 has 14 amino acids.